This T cell receptor (beta chain) was sequenced in a study of blood T cell repertoires in COVID-19. The wider study: In each case, the material was cDNA or gDNA derived from T cells, B-cell-depleted T cells, or PBMCs.

Source study methods: The authors estimated nucleated cell counts from reference gene primer amplification. Here immunoSEQ multiplex PCR was the method, and the copy in TCRdb shows in-frame clones only, minus some. The V and J calls and clone size were taken over from that table, and D and trimming were inferred from the DNA. The table has approximately 130,000 clones, roughly four fifths seen once. Germline values: CDR1 KGHSH, CDR2 LQKENI. The CDR3 has 16 residues. J lost 8 bases, V lost 5 bases, and 10 bases had no gene match. Grouping used clinical history reported by participants in a survey and questionnaire. Cohort 3 donors were reported recovered after two negative PCRs, clearance, or symptom resolution.

The sequence was collected from a man aged 30-40 years who had recovered from COVID-19. The J gene is TRBJ2-1, the V gene TRBV18; TRBD2 matches at 12 bases. The sequenced sample consisted of PBMCs or T cells enriched from blood (not recorded which). The CDR3 nucleotides are TGTGCCAGCTCAGGAGAACTAGCGGGAGGTGGGGATGAGCAGTTCTTC. It is translated as CASSGELAGGGDEQFF.